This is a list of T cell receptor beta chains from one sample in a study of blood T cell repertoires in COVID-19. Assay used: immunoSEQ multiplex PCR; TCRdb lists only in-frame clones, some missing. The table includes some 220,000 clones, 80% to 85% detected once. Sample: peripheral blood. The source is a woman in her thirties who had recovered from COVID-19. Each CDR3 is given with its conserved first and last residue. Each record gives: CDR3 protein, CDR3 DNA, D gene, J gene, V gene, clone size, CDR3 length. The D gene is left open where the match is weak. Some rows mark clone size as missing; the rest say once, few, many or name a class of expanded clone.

CDR3 protein: CASGFGQPQHF
CDR3 DNA: TGTGCCAGCGGTTTCGGTCAGCCCCAGCATTTT
D gene: -
J gene: TRBJ1-5
V gene: TRBV6-5
clone size: -
CDR3 length: 11

CDR3 protein: CASSVGQGATYEQYF
CDR3 DNA: TGTGCCAGCAGCGTCGGACAGGGGGCAACCTACGAGCAGTACTTC
D gene: TRBD1
J gene: TRBJ2-7
V gene: TRBV9
clone size: once
CDR3 length: 15

CDR3 protein: CASSLNRGRGEAFF
CDR3 DNA: TGTGCCAGCAGCTTAAACAGGGGGCGCGGGGAAGCTTTCTTT
D gene: TRBD1
J gene: TRBJ1-1
V gene: TRBV7-3
clone size: -
CDR3 length: 14

CDR3 protein: CSVEDLRDRGQGMNTEAFF
CDR3 DNA: TGCAGCGTTGAAGATCTCCGTGATCGGGGACAGGGAATGAACACTGAAGCTTTCTTT
D gene: TRBD1
J gene: TRBJ1-1
V gene: TRBV29-1
clone size: -
CDR3 length: 19

CDR3 protein: CASSQRIRQGANYGYTF
CDR3 DNA: TGTGCCAGCAGCCAGAGGATCCGACAGGGGGCCAACTATGGCTACACCTTC
D gene: TRBD1
J gene: TRBJ1-2
V gene: TRBV3-1/TRBV3-2
clone size: -
CDR3 length: 17

CDR3 protein: CASSLGGHNYGYTF
CDR3 DNA: TGTGCCAGCAGCTTAGGCGGGCATAACTATGGCTACACCTTC
D gene: -
J gene: TRBJ1-2
V gene: TRBV7-3
clone size: once
CDR3 length: 14

CDR3 protein: CASSQVTGLAGNTDTQYF
CDR3 DNA: TGTGCCAGCAGCCAAGTCACCGGACTAGCGGGAAACACAGATACGCAGTATTTT
D gene: TRBD2
J gene: TRBJ2-3
V gene: TRBV4-2
clone size: -
CDR3 length: 18

CDR3 protein: CASSWQGRENEKLFF
CDR3 DNA: TGCGCCAGCAGCTGGCAGGGGAGGGAGAATGAAAAACTGTTTTTT
D gene: -
J gene: TRBJ1-4
V gene: TRBV5-1
clone size: -
CDR3 length: 15

CDR3 protein: CASSAHEGAREKLFF
CDR3 DNA: TGTGCCAGCAGTGCCCATGAGGGGGCGCGGGAAAAACTGTTTTTT
D gene: TRBD1
J gene: TRBJ1-4
V gene: TRBV25-1
clone size: many
CDR3 length: 15

CDR3 protein: CASSLEGREQPQHF
CDR3 DNA: TGCGCCAGCAGCTTGGAGGGGCGCGAACAGCCCCAGCATTTT
D gene: -
J gene: TRBJ1-5
V gene: TRBV5-1
clone size: -
CDR3 length: 14

CDR3 protein: CASTRQGLAKEQYF
CDR3 DNA: TGCGCCAGCACCCGGCAGGGACTAGCTAAGGAGCAGTACTTC
D gene: TRBD2
J gene: TRBJ2-7
V gene: TRBV5-1
clone size: few
CDR3 length: 14

CDR3 protein: CASSRGGSGELFF
CDR3 DNA: TGTGCCAGCAGCCGGGGGGGCAGCGGGGAGCTGTTTTTT
D gene: TRBD2
J gene: TRBJ2-2
V gene: TRBV11-2
clone size: -
CDR3 length: 13

CDR3 protein: CASRSRLEQFF
CDR3 DNA: TGTGCCAGCCGCTCGAGGCTTGAGCAGTTCTTC
D gene: -
J gene: TRBJ2-1
V gene: TRBV28
clone size: -
CDR3 length: 11

CDR3 protein: CASRPPGQGFLHF
CDR3 DNA: TGTGCCAGCAGACCACCGGGACAGGGTTTCCTCCACTTT
D gene: TRBD1
J gene: TRBJ1-6
V gene: TRBV27
clone size: -
CDR3 length: 13

CDR3 protein: CASSFRGITTEQFF
CDR3 DNA: TGTGCCAGCAGTTTTCGCGGGATAACGACTGAGCAGTTCTTC
D gene: -
J gene: TRBJ2-1
V gene: TRBV27
clone size: -
CDR3 length: 14

CDR3 protein: CASIATSGSYEQYF
CDR3 DNA: TGCGCCAGCATCGCTACTAGCGGGAGCTACGAGCAGTACTTC
D gene: TRBD2
J gene: TRBJ2-7
V gene: TRBV10-2
clone size: -
CDR3 length: 14

CDR3 protein: CASSQDVLAYNEQFF
CDR3 DNA: TGCGCCAGCAGCCAAGACGTACTAGCGTACAATGAGCAGTTCTTC
D gene: TRBD2
J gene: TRBJ2-1
V gene: TRBV4-1
clone size: -
CDR3 length: 15

CDR3 protein: CASRGTTIPTGKYNEQFF
CDR3 DNA: TGTGCCAGCCGAGGGACGACTATTCCCACAGGGAAATACAATGAGCAGTTCTTC
D gene: -
J gene: TRBJ2-1
V gene: TRBV19
clone size: -
CDR3 length: 18

CDR3 protein: CASSQTSGDYEQYF
CDR3 DNA: TGCGCCAGCAGCCAGACTAGCGGAGACTACGAGCAGTACTTC
D gene: TRBD2
J gene: TRBJ2-7
V gene: TRBV4-1
clone size: -
CDR3 length: 14

CDR3 protein: CATSRDYRVFSSGPYEQYF
CDR3 DNA: TGTGCCACCAGCAGAGATTATAGGGTCTTTTCTAGCGGGCCCTACGAGCAGTACTTC
D gene: TRBD2
J gene: TRBJ2-7
V gene: TRBV15
clone size: -
CDR3 length: 19

CDR3 protein: CASSPIAGGDEQFF
CDR3 DNA: TGTGCCAGCAGTCCCATAGCGGGGGGCGATGAGCAGTTCTTC
D gene: TRBD2
J gene: TRBJ2-1
V gene: TRBV6-5
clone size: -
CDR3 length: 14

CDR3 protein: CSARTGGEQYF
CDR3 DNA: TGCAGTGCTAGGACGGGAGGGGAGCAGTACTTC
D gene: TRBD2
J gene: TRBJ2-7
V gene: TRBV20-1
clone size: -
CDR3 length: 11

CDR3 protein: CAGGTGVWGKETQYF
CDR3 DNA: TGTGCCGGCGGGACAGGGGTTTGGGGAAAAGAGACCCAGTACTTC
D gene: TRBD1
J gene: TRBJ2-5
V gene: TRBV7-2
clone size: -
CDR3 length: 15

CDR3 protein: CASKPEGLAAYNEQFF
CDR3 DNA: TGTGCCAGCAAACCTGAAGGGCTAGCGGCATACAATGAGCAGTTCTTC
D gene: TRBD2
J gene: TRBJ2-1
V gene: TRBV6-4
clone size: many
CDR3 length: 16